This T cell receptor (beta chain) was captured in a study of control samples from healthy donors and cancer patients. CDR3 length: 12 amino acids. Trimming left V 0 bases short and J 8 bases short, with 7 bases between. The germline gives CDR1 PRHDT, CDR2 FYEKMQ (reference sequence). TCRdb's table, derived via immunoSEQ multiplex PCR, lists solely in-frame clones and lacks some. The sample consists of under 450,000 clones, 90% of them appearing once. The chain joins TRBV13 to TRBJ2-5; tentatively, D is TRBD2 (5 bases). The sequence was collected from a man in his forties with head and neck cancer. What was sequenced was PBMCs. The CDR3 DNA reads TGTGCCAGCAGCTTAGGCCGGACTACCCAGTACTTC. Protein: CASSLGRTTQYF. Drawing the rest from reference TRBV13 and TRBJ2-5, the complete variable domain is AAGVIQSPRHLIKEKRETATLKCYPIPRHDTVYWYQQGPGQDPQFLISFYEKMQSDKGSIPDRFSAQQFSDYHSELNMSSLELGDSALYFCASSLGRTTQYFGPGTRLLVL.